What follows are 17 T cell receptor beta chains derived from one specimen sequenced in a study of T cell changes during pregnancy in multiple sclerosis. Using immunoSEQ multiplex PCR, the repertoire was profiled, and TCRdb retains in-frame clones only, with some absent. In the table there are 70,000 to 95,000 clones, about 90% of which are singletons. The source material was CD4+ T cells from peripheral blood mononuclear cells, sampled in the second trimester of pregnancy. Receptor source: a female donor with multiple sclerosis, enrolled in a pregnancy study.

The chain links TRBV15 to TRBJ2-3; no reliable D call. The CDR3 totals 14 residues. The V end lost 2 bases, the J end lost 3 bases, and 9 bases lay between the germline ends. CDR1 and CDR2 from the germline V gene are LNHNV and YYDKDF (reference sequence). CDR3 DNA: TGTGCCACCAGCAGACGCCCCGGGACAGATACGCAGTATTTT. Its translation is CATSRRPGTDTQYF.

The chain joins TRBV5-1 to TRBJ1-2; 8 bases match TRBD1. Germline V gene sequence: CDR1 SGHRS, CDR2 YFSETQ. V gave up 1 base and J gave up 6 bases; unmatched junction bases: 8. This CDR3 contains 15 residues. The CDR3 spells CASSLTGQGTDGYTF. The CDR3 coding sequence is TGCGCCAGCAGCTTGACCGGACAGGGTACCGATGGCTACACCTTC.

V usage is TRBV25-1 and J usage is TRBJ2-2; D may be TRBD1 (6 bases). The CDR3 has 16 amino acids. Per the germline V gene, CDR1 is MGHDK and CDR2 is SYGVNS. V lost 3 bases to trimming and J lost 1 base, with 12 bases between them. In DNA form, the CDR3 reads TGTGCCAGCAGTGAGCAGGGGATCCTGAACACCGGGGAGCTGTTTTTT. Its translation is CASSEQGILNTGELFF.

This chain uses TRBV5-1 with TRBJ2-5; a possible D gene is TRBD1 (6 bases). Germline V gene lookup returns CDR1 SGHRS and CDR2 YFSETQ. This CDR3 comprises 14 residues. V was shortened by 0 bases and J by 1 base, with 7 bases between the two germline ends. DNA for the CDR3: TGCGCCAGCAGCTTGGTAGGGGGCCAAGAGACCCAGTACTTC. It codes for CASSLVGGQETQYF.

The CDR3 DNA sequence: TGTGCCAGCAGCGTAGTCACTGAAGCTTTCTTT. Encoded protein: CASSVVTEAFF. The chain is built from TRBV28 and TRBJ1-1, with D unresolved. The CDR3 runs to 11 residues. Germline V gene lookup returns CDR1 MDHEN and CDR2 SYDVKM. V was pared by 6 bases and J by 4 bases, with 6 bases between.

J is TRBJ1-2 and V is TRBV29-1, with TRBD1 as a possible D gene (6 bases). This CDR3 is 14 amino acids long. CDR1 and CDR2 from the germline V gene are SQVTM and ANQGSEA. Trimming cost V 0 bases and J 2 bases, with 10 bases left between them. CDR3: CSVEDRGQNYGYTF. The CDR3 DNA reads as TGCAGCGTTGAAGATCGTGGACAGAACTATGGCTACACCTTC. The whole variable domain, remainder taken from reference TRBV29-1 and TRBJ1-2, is SAVISQKPSRDICQRGTSLTIQCQVDSQVTMMFWYRQQPGQSLTLIATANQGSEATYESGFVIDKFPISRPNLTFSTLTVSNMSPEDSSIYLCSVEDRGQNYGYTFGSGTRLTVV.

The gene calls are TRBV30 and TRBJ1-4, with TRBD1 matching 10 bases. Germline V lookup: CDR1 GTSNPN, CDR2 SVGIG (reference sequence). The J segment lost 8 bases and the V segment lost 1 base, leaving 4 bases of the junction unmatched. This CDR3 comprises 14 residues. DNA for the CDR3: TGTGCCTGGAGTGAGGGGACAGGGGACGAAAAACTGTTTTTT. It translates to CAWSEGTGDEKLFF.

This clone was counted at least ten times. V gene TRBV5-6 combines with J gene TRBJ1-6; 8 positions match TRBD1. V lost 0 bases to trimming and J lost 8 bases; unmatched junction nucleotides: 4. The CDR3 extends over 15 amino acids. Germline V lookup: CDR1 SGHDT, CDR2 YYEEEE. The CDR3 DNA is TGTGCCAGCAGCTTGGTAGGGACAGGAGATTCACCCCTCCACTTT. Protein product: CASSLVGTGDSPLHF.

The chain uses TRBV28 and TRBJ2-7, with 9 bases that match TRBD1. The germline gives CDR1 MDHEN, CDR2 SYDVKM. The CDR3 totals 16 residues. V shed 5 bases, J shed 5 bases, and the junction held 13 bases outside the gene matches. The CDR3 sequence: CASSRSGTGITNEQYF. CDR3 DNA sequence: TGTGCCAGCAGTAGATCCGGGACAGGGATAACAAACGAGCAGTACTTC.

This clone is a singleton in its sample. The J gene is TRBJ1-1, the V gene TRBV2, with 7 bases matching TRBD1. V shed 6 bases and J 2 bases; nucleotides not matched to a gene: 3. The CDR3 is made up of 13 amino acids. Germline loops: CDR1 SNHLY, CDR2 FYNNEI. This CDR3 reads CASSRQGNTEAFF. CDR3 DNA sequence: TGTGCCAGCAGCCGACAGGGAAACACTGAAGCTTTCTTT. The full variable domain, with the rest looked up from reference TRBV2 and TRBJ1-1, is EPEVTQTPSHQVTQMGQEVILRCVPISNHLYFYWYRQILGQKVEFLVSFYNNEISEKSEIFDDQFSVERPDGSNFTLKIRSTKLEDSAMYFCASSRQGNTEAFFGQGTRLTVV.

This chain links TRBV5-1 with TRBJ2-3, with 10 bases identical to TRBD1. There are 16 residues in the CDR3. Germline CDR1 and CDR2: SGHRS and YFSETQ. With V trimmed by 2 bases and J by 3 bases, 6 bases remained unmatched. The CDR3 protein is CASSLFRDRGTDTQYF. The CDR3 region has the DNA TGCGCCAGCAGCTTATTCCGGGACAGGGGTACAGATACGCAGTATTTT.

CDR3 nucleotides: TGTGCCAGCAGCCCCGGGACTAGCGGGAGAAAGACGCAGTATTTT. Encoded protein: CASSPGTSGRKTQYF. This chain joins TRBV7-9 and TRBJ2-3, with TRBD2 matching 14 bases. From germline, CDR1 is SEHNR and CDR2 FQNEAQ (reference sequence). CDR3 length: 15 amino acids. V was clipped by 5 bases and J by 9 bases; unmatched bases: 7.

V gene TRBV27 combines with J gene TRBJ2-7; 12 nucleotides agree with TRBD2. Germline V CDR1 and CDR2: MNHEY, SMNVEV (reference sequence). This CDR3 has 23 amino acids. Trimming at V came to 3 bases and at J to 3 bases, leaving 27 bases not matched to a gene. CDR3 region: CASSFHPPQRRLAGVIEFYEQYF. The DNA for the CDR3 is TGTGCCAGCAGTTTTCACCCCCCCCAGCGGAGACTAGCGGGAGTGATCGAGTTCTACGAGCAGTACTTC.

This chain links TRBV7-6 with TRBJ2-1; 13 nucleotides align to TRBD2. The CDR3 has 19 amino acids. After removal of 4 bases from V and 4 bases from J, the junction contained 13 bases not matched to a gene. The germline gives CDR1 SGHVS, CDR2 FNYEAQ. CDR3 coding DNA: TGTGCCAGCAGCTCACCCACACTAGCGGGAGGGCCTCGGTACAATGAGCAGTTCTTC. This codes for CASSSPTLAGGPRYNEQFF.

In its sample, this clone was seen once. This chain connects TRBV28 to TRBJ1-3; D not resolved. The germline V gene has CDR1 MDHEN and CDR2 SYDVKM. The CDR3 covers 15 residues. Trimming took 5 bases from V and 0 from J, leaving 11 bases between them. The CDR3 spells CASSLQTSSGNTIYF. For the CDR3, the DNA is TGTGCCAGCAGTCTCCAAACCAGCTCTGGAAACACCATATATTTT.

The chain carries TRBV6-5 and TRBJ2-7; D is possibly TRBD2 (7 bases). The CDR3 totals 11 residues. V was cut by 11 bases and J by 6 bases, with 14 bases left in between. From germline, CDR1 is MNHEY and CDR2 SVGAGI. The CDR3 protein is CASGRGSEQYF. The CDR3, as DNA: TGTGCCTCTGGGAGGGGGAGCGAGCAGTACTTC.

V gene TRBV7-8 combines with J gene TRBJ2-7; 7 nucleotides line up with TRBD2. This CDR3 is built from 16 residues. Per the germline V gene, CDR1 is SGHVS and CDR2 is FQNEAQ. With V trimmed by 5 bases and J by 4 bases, 14 bases remained unmatched. The CDR3 here is CASSLRAVGGPYEQYF. The CDR3 coding sequence is TGTGCCAGCAGCCTCCGAGCGGTGGGAGGGCCATACGAGCAGTACTTC. The whole variable domain, remainder taken from reference TRBV7-8 and TRBJ2-7, is GAGVSQSPRYKVAKRGQDVALRCDPISGHVSLFWYQQALGQGPEFLTYFQNEAQLDKSGLPSDRFFAERPEGSVSTLKIQRTQQEDSAVYLCASSLRAVGGPYEQYFGPGTRLTVT.